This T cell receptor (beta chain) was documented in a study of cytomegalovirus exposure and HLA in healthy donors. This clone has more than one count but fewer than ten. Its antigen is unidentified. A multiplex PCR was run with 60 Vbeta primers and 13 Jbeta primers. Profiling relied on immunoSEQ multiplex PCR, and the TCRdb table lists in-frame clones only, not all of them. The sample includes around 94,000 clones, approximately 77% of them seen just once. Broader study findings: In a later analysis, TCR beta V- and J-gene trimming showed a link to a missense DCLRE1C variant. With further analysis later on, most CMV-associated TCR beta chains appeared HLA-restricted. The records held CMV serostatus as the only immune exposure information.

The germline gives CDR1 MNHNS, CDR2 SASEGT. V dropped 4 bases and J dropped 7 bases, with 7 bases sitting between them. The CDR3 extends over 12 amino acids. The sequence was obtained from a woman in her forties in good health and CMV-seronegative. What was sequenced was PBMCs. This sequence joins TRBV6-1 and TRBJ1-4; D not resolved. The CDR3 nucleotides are TGTGCCAGCAGTGGCGGTGTTGAAAAACTGTTTTTT. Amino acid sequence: CASSGGVEKLFF.